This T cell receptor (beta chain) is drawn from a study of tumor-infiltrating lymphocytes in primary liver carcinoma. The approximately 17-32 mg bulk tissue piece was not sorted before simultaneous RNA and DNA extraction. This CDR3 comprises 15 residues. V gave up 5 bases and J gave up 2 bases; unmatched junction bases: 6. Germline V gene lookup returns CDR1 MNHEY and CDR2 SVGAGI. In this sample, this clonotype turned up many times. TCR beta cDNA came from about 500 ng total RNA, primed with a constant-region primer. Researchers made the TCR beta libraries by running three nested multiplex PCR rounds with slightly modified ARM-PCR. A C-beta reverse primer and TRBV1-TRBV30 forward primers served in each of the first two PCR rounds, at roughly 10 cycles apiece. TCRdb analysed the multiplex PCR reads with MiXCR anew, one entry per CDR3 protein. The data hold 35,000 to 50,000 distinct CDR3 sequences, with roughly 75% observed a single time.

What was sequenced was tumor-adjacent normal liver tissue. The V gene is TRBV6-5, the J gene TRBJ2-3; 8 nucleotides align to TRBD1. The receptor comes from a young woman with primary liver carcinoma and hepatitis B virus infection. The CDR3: CASSNGGQVTDTQYF. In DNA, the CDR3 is TGTGCCAGCAGTAACGGGGGACAGGTCACAGATACGCAGTATTTT.